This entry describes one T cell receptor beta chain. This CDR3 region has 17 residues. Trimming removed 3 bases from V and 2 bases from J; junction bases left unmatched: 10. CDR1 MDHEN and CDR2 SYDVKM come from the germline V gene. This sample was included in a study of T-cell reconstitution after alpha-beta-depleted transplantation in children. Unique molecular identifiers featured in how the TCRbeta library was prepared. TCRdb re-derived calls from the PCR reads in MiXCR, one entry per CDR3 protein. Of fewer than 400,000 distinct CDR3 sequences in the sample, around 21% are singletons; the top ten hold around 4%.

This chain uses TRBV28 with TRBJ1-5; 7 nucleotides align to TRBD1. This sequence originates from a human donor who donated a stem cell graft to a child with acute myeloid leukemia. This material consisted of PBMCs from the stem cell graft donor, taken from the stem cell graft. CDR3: CASSFGQGGIGNQPQHF. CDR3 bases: TGTGCCAGCAGTTTTGGGCAGGGGGGGATAGGCAATCAGCCCCAGCATTTT.